A single count supports the clone carrying this T cell receptor beta chain. Original handling: How many nucleated cells were present was estimated from reference gene primer amplification. Libraries were prepared by immunoSEQ multiplex PCR; TCRdb keeps only in-frame clonotypes and omits some of them. That table supplies the V and J calls and clone size; D and trimming were determined from the DNA. Of roughly 260,000 clones listed, over 80% are singletons. Looked up from germline, CDR1 is SEHNR and CDR2 is FQNEAQ (reference sequence). V was clipped by 3 bases and J by 0 bases, with 13 bases between them. The CDR3 is 16 amino acids. The participants were between about 18 and 90 years old and came from about two dozen US areas. Each recovered donor of Cohort 3 presented with two negative PCRs, clearance, or symptom resolution. The data derive from a study of blood T cell repertoires in COVID-19. The wider study: The United States, Italy and Spain supplied acute and convalescent COVID-19 samples.

This chain uses TRBV7-9 with TRBJ2-3; D may be TRBD2 (6 bases). This TCR was recovered from a woman between 18 and 30 years old who had recovered from COVID-19. The sequencing sample was made of PBMCs or T cells enriched from blood (not recorded which). DNA of the CDR3: TGTGCCAGCAGCTTGGGGGACTTCTCTAGCACAGATACGCAGTATTTT. Its translation: CASSLGDFSSTDTQYF. The full variable domain, completed using reference TRBV7-9 and TRBJ2-3, is DTGVSQNPRHKITKRGQNVTFRCDPISEHNRLYWYRQTLGQGPEFLTYFQNEAQLEKSRLLSDRFSAERPKGSFSTLEIQRTEQGDSAMYLCASSLGDFSSTDTQYFGPGTRLTVL.